Listed below are T cell receptor beta chains from one sample, sequenced in a study of blood T cells in healthy people across ages. MiXCR was run by TCRdb on the 5' RACE reads, yielding one entry per CDR3 protein. This sample yields hundreds of thousands of distinct CDR3 sequences, of which about 56% are seen a single time; more than 25% belongs to the top ten. The sequencing sample was made of blood. These receptors were collected from a man aged 40-50 years in good health. Each CDR3 is given with its conserved first and last residue. Each record gives: V gene, J gene, clone size, D gene, CDR3 DNA, CDR3 protein. A D gene is named only where the DNA matches it firmly. Rows give clone size only sometimes, using once, few, many, or a class for an expanded clone.

>TRBV7-8|TRBJ2-1|many|TRBD2
TGTGCCAGCAGCTCTGGACTAGATGCGCTTTCCTACAATGAGCAGTTCTTC
CASSSGLDALSYNEQFF
>TRBV28|TRBJ1-5|NA|NA
TGTGCCAGCCAGGTTGAGGAATTCAATCAGCCCCAGCATTTT
CASQVEEFNQPQHF
>TRBV11-2|TRBJ2-5|NA|NA
TGTGCCAGCAGCTTAGCCCCGGAAGGGACCCAGTACTTC
CASSLAPEGTQYF
>TRBV7-2|TRBJ2-7|few|NA
TGTGCCAGCAGCTTAGCGCCCGCGGGAGAGCAGTACTTC
CASSLAPAGEQYF
>TRBV5-1|TRBJ2-1|NA|NA
TGCGCCAGCAGTTGGTTGGAGGGATCTATCTCCTACAATGAGCAGTTCTTC
CASSWLEGSISYNEQFF
>TRBV28|TRBJ2-3|NA|NA
TGTGCCAGCACTCCAGGGGGGGTTCCAGATACGCAGTATTTT
CASTPGGVPDTQYF
>TRBV7-6|TRBJ2-3|few|NA
TGTGCCAGCAGCTTAACCCAGGACACAGATACGCAGTATTTT
CASSLTQDTDTQYF
>TRBV20-1|TRBJ2-5|NA|TRBD2
TGCAGTGCTAGGGATGGCGGGAGGTTCCAAGAGACCCAGTACTTC
CSARDGGRFQETQYF
>TRBV28|TRBJ1-5|NA|NA
TGTGCCAGCAGTCCCACCGGGGGCAGAGGTCAGCCCCAGCATTTT
CASSPTGGRGQPQHF
>TRBV4-1|TRBJ1-1|NA|NA
TGCGCCAGCAGCCAAGGTCCGGGGGCGGTCCCGATAAACACTGAAGCTTTCTTT
CASSQGPGAVPINTEAFF
>TRBV20-1|TRBJ2-7|once|NA
TGCAGTGCCACAACCAATGTGGGACTCCCGGGCGAGCAGTACTTC
CSATTNVGLPGEQYF
>TRBV27|TRBJ1-5|NA|NA
TGTGCCAGCAGTTTATCGGGCAGGGGTGGTCAGCCCCAGCATTTT
CASSLSGRGGQPQHF
>TRBV13|TRBJ1-6|few|NA
TGTGCCAGCAGCTTAGTCAGGGAGAATTCACCCCTCCACTTT
CASSLVRENSPLHF
>TRBV7-6|TRBJ2-5|few|TRBD2
TGTGCCAGCAGCTTCCGGGGAGCGGGGAAAGAAGAGACCCAGTACTTC
CASSFRGAGKEETQYF
>TRBV15|TRBJ2-7|NA|TRBD1
TGTGCCACCAGCAGAGAAGAGCCGGGACAGGGAGCCTACGAGCAGTACTTC
CATSREEPGQGAYEQYF
>TRBV29-1|TRBJ2-5|few|TRBD2
TGCAGCGTTGGCCCCTCGGGGGGAGAGACCCAGTACTTC
CSVGPSGGETQYF
>TRBV3-1|TRBJ2-1|NA|TRBD2
TGTGCCAGCAGCCCGAGACTAGCGGGAGTCAATGAGCAGTTCTTC
CASSPRLAGVNEQFF
>TRBV29-1|TRBJ2-7|NA|NA
TGCAGCGTTGAAGTGTCCAAGGGCGGCGAGCAGTACTTC
CSVEVSKGGEQYF
>TRBV25-1|TRBJ2-1|few|NA
TGTGCCAGCAGTGCCACGCCGATTTCTAGTGGCAATTACAATGAGCAGTTCTTC
CASSATPISSGNYNEQFF
>TRBV4-3|TRBJ2-3|NA|NA
TGCGCCAGCAGCCAAGATCCTTACCGGAGCCCCCGTGTGGATACGCAGTATTTT
CASSQDPYRSPRVDTQYF
>TRBV14|TRBJ2-7|NA|NA
TGTGCCAGCAGCCAAGCAGGGCCAGGCGACGAGCAGTACTTC
CASSQAGPGDEQYF